The 7 T cell receptor beta chains below all came from one sample that was sequenced in a study of blood T cells in healthy people across ages. A second PCR of roughly 7 to 11 cycles used a sample-barcoded 5' primer and a J-beta primer mix. TCRdb passed the 5' RACE reads through MiXCR, listing each CDR3 protein once. The top ten hold 15% to 17% of the sample, which has hundreds of thousands of distinct CDR3 sequences, 32% seen once. What was sequenced was blood. Receptors were obtained from a woman older than 75 in good health.

The chain combines TRBV19 with TRBJ2-7; D might be TRBD1 (5 bases). Per the germline V gene, CDR1 is LNHDA and CDR2 is SQIVND (reference sequence). Trimming stripped 0 bases from V and 2 bases from J, with 8 bases between. This CDR3 is built from 14 residues. The CDR3 DNA is TGTGCCAGTAGTATAGATGGGGCGGCCTACGAGCAGTACTTC. Its translation is CASSIDGAAYEQYF.

This clonotype was recorded once. A much larger clone lies one base from this, so it may be a read error. The rearrangement uses TRBV6-5 and TRBJ2-1; TRBD2 aligns across 9 bases. From germline, CDR1 is MNHEY and CDR2 SVGAGI. The CDR3 covers 17 residues. The V gene end was trimmed by 11 bases and the J gene end by 0 bases; junction bases not matched to a gene: 14. The CDR3 coding sequence is TGTGCCGGCAATTTGGCGGGGGGGCTTTCCTCCTACAATGAGCAGTTCTTC. This gives the protein CAGNLAGGLSSYNEQFF.

This clonotype was seen at least ten times. This clone may be a read error of a much larger clone one base away. The chain uses TRBV5-4 and TRBJ2-7; TRBD2 matches at 11 bases. The CDR3 has 15 residues. The trim removed 4 bases at V and 3 bases at J, leaving 6 bases unmatched. CDR1 and CDR2 from the germline V gene are SGHNT and YYREEE (reference sequence). CDR3: CASSNPGTSGYEQYF. CDR3 DNA: TGTGCCAGCAGCAACCCCGGGACTAGCGGCTACGAGCAGTACTTC. The complete variable domain, with remaining parts taken from reference TRBV5-4 and TRBJ2-7, reads ETGVTQSPTHLIKTRGQQVTLRCSSQSGHNTVSWYQQALGQGPQFIFQYYREEENGRGNFPPRFSGLQFPNYSSELNVNALELDDSALYLCASSNPGTSGYEQYFGPGTRLTVT.

The V gene is TRBV28, the J gene TRBJ2-3; D might be TRBD1 (5 bases). The CDR3 is made up of 15 amino acids. The germline V gene has CDR1 MDHEN and CDR2 SYDVKM. Trimming took 10 bases from V and 4 from J, leaving 21 bases between them. The CDR3, as DNA: TGTGCCATCACAGCTGGGGCCCGTTCCGCAGATACGCAGTATTTT. This translates into CAITAGARSADTQYF.

The CDR3 DNA reads as TGTGCCACCAGTCAGGCTAGAGGGACCCAGTACTTC. Encoded protein: CATSQARGTQYF. The rearrangement uses TRBV24-1 and TRBJ2-7, with D hard to call. The end of the DNA aligns better with TRBJ2-5, so the J call may be wrong. Germline lookup yields CDR1 KGHDR and CDR2 SFDVKD. The length of the CDR3 is 12 residues.

This chain connects TRBV4-1 to TRBJ2-7; TRBD2 matches at 7 bases. The V gene's germline CDR1 is MGHRA and CDR2 YSYEKL. This CDR3 has 14 residues. J was trimmed by 0 bases and V by 4 bases; bases with no gene match: 3. As DNA, the CDR3 is TGCGCCAGCAGCCCCAGGGAGGGCTCCTACGAGCAGTACTTC. The encoded protein is CASSPREGSYEQYF.

This clonotype was seen only once. The rearrangement uses TRBV7-6 and TRBJ2-1; D unclear. CDR1 and CDR2 (germline): SGHVS, FNYEAQ. The CDR3 extends over 14 amino acids. The V end was cut by 5 bases, the J end by 5 bases, with 13 bases between. CDR3 nucleotides: TGTGCCAGCAGCCCCGAGTTAGCCCACAATGAGCAGTTCTTC. This sequence encodes CASSPELAHNEQFF.